The 24 T cell receptor beta chains presented below share a single source sample, sequenced in a study of T-cell reconstitution after alpha-beta-depleted transplantation in children. Preparation of the TCRbeta library was carried out with unique molecular identifiers. Each CDR3 protein gets one entry after TCRdb re-called the PCR reads with MiXCR. The sample lists 450,000 to 600,000 distinct CDR3 sequences; 18% were seen once. The source material was PBMCs from the stem cell graft donor, sampled from the stem cell graft. The receptors were sampled from a human donor who donated a stem cell graft to a child with acute lymphoblastic leukemia.

This clonotype was recorded a few times. The chain combines TRBV18 with TRBJ2-7, with D possibly being TRBD1 (5 bases). CDR1 is KGHSH and CDR2 is LQKENI in the germline V gene. V lost 3 bases and J lost 3, with 12 bases in between. The CDR3 totals 14 residues. CDR3 nucleotide sequence: TGTGCCAGCTCACCGCAGGGTAGGGACTACGAGCAGTACTTC. This encodes CASSPQGRDYEQYF.

The chain has TRBV7-9 and TRBJ2-1, with a possible D match to TRBD2 (5 bases). CDR1 and CDR2 (germline): SEHNR, FQNEAQ (reference sequence). The CDR3 runs to 15 residues. Trimming left V 4 bases short and J 8 bases short, with 18 bases between. CDR3 bases: TGTGCCAGCAGCTCGGCCCAAGGGAGTTTCTATGAGCAGTTCTTC. The encoded protein is CASSSAQGSFYEQFF.

This clonotype was found a few times. CDR3 amino acids: CASSWDRQNTEAFF. CDR3 DNA: TGTGCCAGCAGCTGGGACAGACAGAACACTGAAGCTTTCTTT. This rearrangement joins TRBV5-5 to TRBJ1-1; 7 nucleotides match TRBD1. The germline CDR1 and CDR2 sequences are SGHKS and YYEKEE (reference sequence). The CDR3 contains 14 residues. The J segment lost 1 base and the V segment lost 3 bases, leaving 3 bases of the junction unmatched.

This clonotype was detected a few times. The genes are TRBV6-1 and TRBJ2-6, with D uncertain. CDR3 length: 14 amino acids. Per germline, CDR1 MNHNS and CDR2 SASEGT. V was cut by 7 bases and J by 4 bases, with 11 bases left in between. Here the CDR3 reads CASIPSYGANVLTF. The CDR3 bases are TGTGCCAGCATCCCGAGCTACGGGGCCAACGTCCTGACTTTC.

CDR3 DNA sequence: TGCAGTGCCGCGCGGGGCCATTATAGCAATCAGCCCCAGCATTTT. Translation gives CSAARGHYSNQPQHF. This rearrangement joins TRBV20-1 to TRBJ1-5, with D maybe TRBD1 (5 bases). The length of the CDR3 is 15 residues. Germline V gene data show CDR1 as DFQATT and CDR2 as SNEGSKA (reference sequence). V lost 6 bases and J lost 0, with 15 bases in between.

This clonotype turned up a few times. The chain carries TRBV25-1 and TRBJ1-1; D gene uncertain. In germline, CDR1 is MGHDK, CDR2 SYGVNS. The V gene lost 3 bases and the J gene lost 5 bases, with 10 bases spanning the gap. This CDR3 comprises 13 residues. The CDR3 region has the DNA TGTGCCAGCAGTGACCTGAGGGCGACTGAAGCTTTCTTT. This sequence encodes CASSDLRATEAFF.

The gene calls are TRBV6-5 and TRBJ1-6; 9 bases are a match to TRBD1. Germline lookup yields CDR1 MNHEY and CDR2 SVGAGI. V shed 8 bases, J shed 7 bases, and the junction held 12 bases outside the gene matches. The CDR3 runs to 16 residues. The CDR3 spells CASVGPPGQGNSPLHF. The DNA for the CDR3 is TGTGCCAGCGTTGGTCCTCCGGGACAGGGAAATTCACCCCTCCACTTT.

This chain links TRBV9 with TRBJ2-1; D gene ambiguous. The CDR3 is 18 residues long. The germline V and J ends were trimmed by 1 base and 1 base, with 18 bases remaining between them. Germline CDR1 and CDR2: SGDLS and YYNGEE. DNA for the CDR3: TGTGCCAGCAGCGTATTAGTAAGGAGAATACCGTCCTACAATGAGCAGTTCTTC. As protein: CASSVLVRRIPSYNEQFF.

This clonotype came up a few times. The rearrangement joins TRBV5-1 to TRBJ2-1, with D possibly matching TRBD2 (5 bases). The germline V gene has CDR1 SGHRS and CDR2 YFSETQ. With 4 bases removed from V and 7 bases from J, the gap between germline ends came to 21 bases. The CDR3 contains 16 residues. The CDR3 DNA sequence: TGCGCCAGCAGCCCCGGGGATAGGACCCCATGGAATGAGCAGTTCTTC. This encodes CASSPGDRTPWNEQFF.

This clonotype was seen a few times. The junction departs from germline at one end; a sequencing error may be responsible. V is TRBV5-1 and J is TRBJ2-5; D is unclear. Germline V CDR1 and CDR2: SGHRS, YFSETQ. This CDR3 is 12 amino acids long. The chain's CDR3 is CASTLVGETQYF. The CDR3 nucleotides are TGCGCCAGCACCTTGGTTGGGGAGACCCAGTACTTC.

The V and J genes are TRBV29-1 and TRBJ2-3; D might be TRBD2 (6 bases). The CDR3 spans 14 residues. The V end lost 2 bases, the J end lost 4 bases, and 13 bases lay between the germline ends. The V gene's germline CDR1 is SQVTM and CDR2 ANQGSEA. In DNA form, the CDR3 reads TGCAGCGTTGAAAGCAAGGAGGGGCCAGATACGCAGTATTTT. Residues: CSVESKEGPDTQYF.

This clonotype was detected only a few times. The rearrangement uses TRBV9 and TRBJ2-7; 10 nucleotides align to TRBD1. With 0 bases clipped from V and 2 bases from J, the junction kept 5 bases outside the gene matches. The CDR3 runs to 16 residues. Per germline, CDR1 SGDLS and CDR2 YYNGEE. In DNA form, the CDR3 reads TGTGCCAGCAGCGTAGACCCCGGGACAGGGGCCTACGAGCAGTACTTC. Translation: CASSVDPGTGAYEQYF.

This chain connects TRBV4-1 to TRBJ1-1; D uncertain. Trimming left V 4 bases short and J 5 bases short, with 14 bases between. The V gene's germline CDR1 is MGHRA and CDR2 YSYEKL. The CDR3 has 14 residues. This CDR3 reads CASSLSSGGTEAFF. The CDR3 DNA reads TGCGCCAGCAGCCTATCCTCGGGAGGAACTGAAGCTTTCTTT.

The chain is built from TRBV5-1 and TRBJ2-5; 11 positions match TRBD2. Germline CDR1 is SGHRS and CDR2 is YFSETQ. This CDR3 is built from 18 residues. Trimming cost V 0 bases and J 2 bases; bases outside gene matches: 9. CDR3 nucleotide sequence: TGCGCCAGCAGCTTGGAAGTTTTACTAGCGGGGGCTCAAGAGACCCAGTACTTC. Translated, it gives CASSLEVLLAGAQETQYF.

This clonotype showed up just a few times. The chain has TRBV30 and TRBJ1-1; 7 bases match TRBD1. This CDR3 has 13 residues. Germline V gene data show CDR1 as GTSNPN and CDR2 as SVGIG (reference sequence). Trimming cost V 2 bases and J 8 bases; bases outside gene matches: 8. Here the CDR3 DNA reads TGTGCCTGGAGTCAATGGGAGGGGGCAGAAGCTTTCTTT. This sequence encodes CAWSQWEGAEAFF.

CDR3 nucleotide sequence: TGTGCCAGCAGCCCGGTATTCCAGGGGGGCGGCGGGGAGCTGTTTTTT. Its translation: CASSPVFQGGGGELFF. The rearrangement uses TRBV5-4 and TRBJ2-2; possible D gene TRBD1, 7 bases. V dropped 4 bases and J dropped 7 bases, with 20 bases sitting between them. Germline CDR1 reads SGHNT; CDR2 reads YYREEE (reference sequence). The CDR3 sequence is 16 residues long.

This clonotype was seen at least ten times. This chain uses TRBV2 with TRBJ2-3; D remains ambiguous. The V gene's germline CDR1 is SNHLY and CDR2 FYNNEI. CDR3 length equals 15 residues. The ends were cut back, 4 bases at V and 3 bases at J, with 14 bases in the middle. The CDR3 DNA reads TGTGCCAGCAGTGGCGAGCAGACCAGGACAGATACGCAGTATTTT. Translated, it gives CASSGEQTRTDTQYF.

In its sample, this clonotype was seen a few times. The chain joins TRBV5-1 to TRBJ2-2; 9 nucleotides line up with TRBD2. V was pared by 1 base and J by 4 bases, with 2 bases of the junction left unmatched. The CDR3 sequence is 15 residues long. Per the germline V gene, CDR1 is SGHRS and CDR2 is YFSETQ. CDR3 sequence reads: CASSLPSGVTGELFF. In DNA form, the CDR3 reads TGCGCCAGCAGCTTGCCTAGCGGGGTCACCGGGGAGCTGTTTTTT.

J is TRBJ2-7 and V is TRBV5-1; D is uncertain. Germline CDR1 and CDR2: SGHRS and YFSETQ. The length of the CDR3 is 12 residues. V was shortened by 3 bases and J by 9 bases, with 13 bases between the two germline ends. As DNA, the CDR3 is TGCGCCAGCAGCTCCCCGGTAGGCGGGCAGTACTTC. Translating gives CASSSPVGGQYF.

This chain joins TRBV25-1 and TRBJ1-6; possible D gene TRBD1, 5 bases. CDR1 and CDR2 from the germline V gene are MGHDK and SYGVNS. The CDR3 runs 15 residues. Trimming cost V 5 bases and J 0 bases, with 8 bases left between them. The CDR3 region is CASSSGFSYNSPLHF. The CDR3 region has the DNA TGTGCCAGCAGTTCAGGGTTCTCCTATAATTCACCCCTCCACTTT.

The chain is built from TRBV12-3 or TRBV12-4 and TRBJ2-1; D may correspond to TRBD1 or TRBD2 (5 bases each). V was shortened by 3 bases and J by 6 bases, with 15 bases between the two germline ends. This CDR3 is built from 15 residues. In DNA form, the CDR3 reads TGTGCCAGCAGTTTGGGCGGCAGGGAGCTCAATGAGCAGTTCTTC. Protein sequence: CASSLGGRELNEQFF.

This clonotype was seen repeatedly, ten times or more. The chain is built from TRBV29-1 and TRBJ2-7; the D is unclear. The CDR3 is made up of 10 amino acids. Germline CDR1 and CDR2: SQVTM and ANQGSEA. Trimming stripped 0 bases from V and 3 bases from J, with 0 bases between. The chain's CDR3 is CSVEDYEQYF. The CDR3 DNA is TGCAGCGTTGAAGACTACGAGCAGTACTTC.

This clonotype showed up just a few times. V and J are TRBV4-1 and TRBJ2-2; a possible D gene is TRBD1 (6 bases). This CDR3 has 14 amino acids. The V end was cut by 0 bases, the J end by 6 bases, with 8 bases between. The germline CDR1 and CDR2 sequences are MGHRA and YSYEKL. Written as DNA, the CDR3 is TGCGCCAGCAGCCAAGATGAGGGGGCCGGGGAGCTGTTTTTT. It is translated as CASSQDEGAGELFF.

This clonotype has a handful of counts. The chain links TRBV27 to TRBJ2-5, with unresolved D. The CDR3 has 17 amino acids. The germline V gene encodes CDR1 MNHEY and CDR2 SMNVEV (reference sequence). The ends were cut back, 1 base at V and 0 bases at J, with 15 bases in the middle. The CDR3 is CASSLYRTTPYQETQYF. In DNA form, the CDR3 reads TGTGCCAGCAGTTTATACCGGACCACACCGTACCAAGAGACCCAGTACTTC.